The 29 T cell receptor beta chains reported below all come from one sample, sequenced in a study of blood T cell repertoires in COVID-19. This table comes from immunoSEQ multiplex PCR, and its TCRdb copy is limited to in-frame clones, with some not included. The sample lists more than 35,000 clones, 80% seen once, with around 14% in the top ten. The sequenced material came from peripheral blood. The source of these receptors is a woman in her 70s with acute or convalescent COVID-19.

In DNA form, the CDR3 reads TGTGCCAGCAGCCGACAGGGCTTCGCGAACACCGGGGAGCTGTTTTTT. Protein sequence: CASSRQGFANTGELFF. This rearrangement joins TRBV14 to TRBJ2-2, with 7 nucleotides matching TRBD1. This CDR3 contains 16 residues. Germline trimming cut 4 bases from V and 0 bases from J; bases unmatched to any gene: 5. Germline CDR1 reads SGHDN; CDR2 reads FVKESK.

V is TRBV6-5 and J is TRBJ1-3, with TRBD1 matching 9 bases. V dropped 0 bases and J dropped 4; count of bases not matched to a gene: 4. This CDR3 is built from 16 residues. Germline lookup yields CDR1 MNHEY and CDR2 SVGAGI. The CDR3, as DNA: TGTGCCAGCAGTTACTCATGGACAGGGGACGGAAACACCATATATTTT. It specifies CASSYSWTGDGNTIYF.

The gene calls are TRBV2 and TRBJ2-5; a weak D match, TRBD1 (6 bases). The V end lost 6 bases, the J end lost 5 bases, and 16 bases lay between the germline ends. The CDR3 is 14 amino acids. Germline CDR1 is SNHLY and CDR2 is FYNNEI. In DNA, the CDR3 is TGTGCCAGCAGCCGGGACACAGCCAAGGAGACCCAGTACTTC. Its protein product is CASSRDTAKETQYF.

The chain recombines TRBV12-3 or TRBV12-4 with TRBJ1-1, with D possibly being TRBD1 (6 bases). Trimming removed 6 bases at V and 5 bases at J, with 10 bases between. The CDR3 consists of 12 residues. CDR3 in amino acids: CASSPGQTEAFF. CDR3 DNA sequence: TGTGCCAGCAGCCCTGGACAGACTGAAGCTTTCTTT.

The chain has TRBV3-1 (or the pseudogene TRBV3-2) and TRBJ2-1; TRBD2 matches 9 bases. The germline gives CDR1 LGHDT, CDR2 YNNKEL (reference sequence). There are 14 residues in the CDR3. J was trimmed by 6 bases and V by 4 bases; bases with no gene match: 4. The CDR3 spells CASSLSSGVNEQFF. The CDR3 DNA is TGTGCCAGCAGCCTTTCTAGCGGGGTCAATGAGCAGTTCTTC.

The rearrangement links TRBV5-6 to TRBJ2-3; 10 bases map to TRBD2. J lost 2 bases, V lost 3 bases, and 6 bases had no gene match. The CDR3 is made up of 16 amino acids. Germline V lookup: CDR1 SGHDT, CDR2 YYEEEE. The chain's CDR3 is CASSSTSGEYTDTQYF. The CDR3 nucleotides are TGTGCCAGCAGCTCCACTAGCGGGGAATACACAGATACGCAGTATTTT.

This chain uses TRBV6-5 with TRBJ1-1, with a weak D call TRBD1 (5 bases). Germline V gene data show CDR1 as MNHEY and CDR2 as SVGAGI. Trimming took 5 bases from V and 4 from J, leaving 17 bases between them. The CDR3 has 15 residues. As DNA, the CDR3 is TGTGCCAGCAGTCCCCCAACGGGGGTTGGCACTGAAGCTTTCTTT. Translating gives CASSPPTGVGTEAFF.

The gene calls are TRBV6-1 and TRBJ1-2; possible D gene TRBD1, 5 bases. V lost 2 bases, J lost 4 bases, and 14 bases lay in between. The CDR3 runs 15 residues. Germline-derived CDR1 and CDR2 are MNHNS and SASEGT. The CDR3 region has the DNA TGTGCCAGCAGTGAATTCCGCGACAGCTCCTATGGCTACACCTTC. Translation gives CASSEFRDSSYGYTF.

The rearrangement links TRBV6-1 to TRBJ2-6; weak D call: TRBD1 (5 bases). Germline CDR1 reads MNHNS; CDR2 reads SASEGT. This CDR3 has 18 amino acids. The ends were cut back, 3 bases at V and 2 bases at J, with 17 bases in the middle. In nucleotides, the CDR3 is TGTGCCAGCAGTGAGTCGGACATGGGGTGGGCTGGGGCCAACGTCCTGACTTTC. It yields the protein CASSESDMGWAGANVLTF.

The chain employs TRBV5-1 and TRBJ2-5, with D possibly TRBD1 on 6 matching bases. Germline lookup yields CDR1 SGHRS and CDR2 YFSETQ. CDR3 length: 15 residues. The V end lost 5 bases, the J end lost 2 bases, and 16 bases lay between the germline ends. CDR3 sequence: CASRVGHSGQETQYF. The CDR3 DNA follows: TGCGCCAGCAGAGTGGGACATTCAGGACAAGAGACCCAGTACTTC.

V is TRBV4-1 and J is TRBJ1-1; D uncertain. From germline, CDR1 is MGHRA and CDR2 YSYEKL. The CDR3 extends over 16 amino acids. The V gene lost 1 base and the J gene lost 0 bases, with 12 bases spanning the gap. Here the CDR3 reads CASSQASRLMNTEAFF. The CDR3 bases are TGCGCCAGCAGCCAAGCGTCGCGCCTCATGAACACTGAAGCTTTCTTT.

V gene TRBV18 combines with J gene TRBJ2-6, with D unclear. The V end lost 3 bases, the J end lost 0 bases, and 6 bases lay between the germline ends. CDR1 is KGHSH, CDR2 LQKENI, per germline. The CDR3 has 15 amino acids. The CDR3 DNA reads as TGTGCCAGCTCACCCGTTTTCTCTGGGGCCAACGTCCTGACTTTC. Translation: CASSPVFSGANVLTF.

The rearrangement joins TRBV28 to TRBJ2-4, with a weak D call TRBD2 (5 bases). The CDR3 loop spans 12 amino acids. CDR1 is MDHEN, CDR2 SYDVKM, per germline. The ends were cut back, 5 bases at V and 9 bases at J, with 11 bases in the middle. The CDR3 DNA follows: TGTGCCAGCAGTGTTCAACGGGGCATTCAGTACTTC. Translated: CASSVQRGIQYF. The full variable domain, in which reference TRBV28 and TRBJ2-4 provide the parts outside the CDR3, is DVKVTQSSRYLVKRTGEKVFLECVQDMDHENMFWYRQDPGLGLRLIYFSYDVKMKEKGDIPEGYSVSREKKERFSLILESASTNQTSMYLCASSVQRGIQYFGAGTRLSVL.

The chain uses TRBV6-1 and TRBJ1-6; no clear D. The germline gives CDR1 MNHNS, CDR2 SASEGT. The V and J ends lost 4 bases and 0 bases respectively, with 13 bases between them. There are 17 residues in the CDR3. CDR3 region: CASSVPSSSSYNSPLHF. The CDR3 DNA reads TGTGCCAGCAGTGTCCCCTCCTCCAGCTCCTATAATTCACCCCTCCACTTT.

V and J are TRBV2 and TRBJ2-7, with a weak D call TRBD2 (5 bases). Trimming pared 1 base from V and 6 bases from J, leaving 10 bases between. Germline CDR1 is SNHLY and CDR2 is FYNNEI. The CDR3 is 13 amino acids. The CDR3: CASSEGRLSEQYF. In DNA, the CDR3 is TGTGCCAGCAGTGAAGGCAGACTAAGCGAGCAGTACTTC.

The chain carries TRBV5-1 and TRBJ2-1; 12 bases are a match to TRBD2. CDR1 SGHRS and CDR2 YFSETQ come from the germline V gene. The CDR3 is 17 residues long. Germline trimming cut 4 bases from V and 2 bases from J; bases unmatched to any gene: 7. The CDR3 nucleotides read TGCGCCAGCAGCGCACTAGCGGGGGGACCTACCTACAATGAGCAGTTCTTC. Translating it yields CASSALAGGPTYNEQFF.

V gene TRBV25-1 combines with J gene TRBJ2-1; no clear D gene. The V gene lost 2 bases and the J gene lost 5 bases, with 7 bases spanning the gap. Per germline, CDR1 MGHDK and CDR2 SYGVNS. The CDR3 runs 13 residues. The CDR3, as DNA: TGTGCCAGCAGTGAAGCTATCCACAATGAGCAGTTCTTC. It is translated as CASSEAIHNEQFF.

The chain has TRBV7-9 and TRBJ2-2; weak D call: TRBD2 (6 bases). The germline CDR1 and CDR2 sequences are SEHNR and FQNEAQ (reference sequence). CDR3 length: 16 amino acids. Trimming removed 1 base from V and 3 bases from J, with 12 bases in between. Written as DNA, the CDR3 is TGTGCCAGCAGCTTAGACCCCGCTAGCGACACCGGGGAGCTGTTTTTT. Its protein product is CASSLDPASDTGELFF.

This clone was counted between two and nine times. CDR3 sequence: CATSDPTWTGHNEQFF. In nucleotides, the CDR3 is TGTGCCACCAGTGACCCGACCTGGACAGGACACAATGAGCAGTTCTTC. The chain carries TRBV24-1 and TRBJ2-1; 7 bases are a match to TRBD1. The CDR3 length is 16 residues. Trimming removed 4 bases from V and 5 bases from J; junction bases left unmatched: 10. CDR1 is KGHDR and CDR2 is SFDVKD in the germline V gene.

This chain connects TRBV4-2 to TRBJ2-7, with 9 bases lining up with TRBD2. The junction had 13 bases not matched to a gene; V was cut back by 4 bases and J by 9 bases. Germline assignment: CDR1 LGHNA and CDR2 YNFKEQ. This CDR3 contains 15 residues. The CDR3 sequence: CASSRDGTSLSVQYF. Here the CDR3 DNA reads TGTGCCAGCAGCCGAGACGGGACTAGCTTATCCGTGCAGTACTTC.

The chain is built from TRBV5-4 and TRBJ1-2, with TRBD1 as a possible D gene (6 bases). This CDR3 has 17 amino acids. Germline V gene lookup returns CDR1 SGHNT and CDR2 YYREEE (reference sequence). V lost 0 bases, J lost 3 bases, and 18 bases lay in between. The CDR3 coding sequence is TGTGCCAGCAGCTTGGCCCAAAGACAGGACGGGTACTATGGCTACACCTTC. Its protein product is CASSLAQRQDGYYGYTF.

V usage is TRBV13 and J usage is TRBJ2-2; TRBD2 aligns across 12 bases. Germline V lookup: CDR1 PRHDT, CDR2 FYEKMQ (reference sequence). This CDR3 spans 17 amino acids. V was pared by 1 base and J by 4 bases, with 4 bases of the junction left unmatched. The CDR3 coding sequence is TGTGCCAGCAGCTTAGCTAGCGGGAGGGCCGGCACCGGGGAGCTGTTTTTT. It encodes CASSLASGRAGTGELFF.

CDR3 in amino acids: CASSWAGGGYEQYF. Here the CDR3 DNA reads TGTGCCAGCAGCTGGGCAGGGGGCGGTTACGAGCAGTACTTC. The chain carries TRBV3-1 (or the pseudogene TRBV3-2) and TRBJ2-7, with 8 bases aligning to TRBD1. CDR1 is LGHDT and CDR2 is YNNKEL in the germline V gene (reference sequence). Losses at the gene ends were 5 bases for V and 4 bases for J; bases not matched to a gene: 7. This CDR3 has 14 residues.

The sample holds a few counts of this clone. V is TRBV2 and J is TRBJ1-1; 7 positions match TRBD1. Germline CDR1 and CDR2: SNHLY and FYNNEI. V was pared by 8 bases and J by 5 bases, with 8 bases of the junction left unmatched. The CDR3 is made up of 13 amino acids. In DNA form, the CDR3 reads TGTGCCAGCGGGACAGACAGGCAGACTGAAGCTTTCTTT. Amino acid sequence: CASGTDRQTEAFF.

V usage is TRBV28 and J usage is TRBJ2-2; 10 bases are a match to TRBD2. The CDR3 length is 18 residues. V shed 7 bases, J shed 5 bases, and the junction held 16 bases outside the gene matches. Germline V gene data show CDR1 as MDHEN and CDR2 as SYDVKM. The CDR3 bases are TGTGCCAGCACCCGCCGCGGTAGCGGGAGGTTTCTTACCGGGGAGCTGTTTTTT. As protein: CASTRRGSGRFLTGELFF.

The J gene is TRBJ1-6, the V gene TRBV11-2, with D tentatively TRBD1 (5 bases). The CDR3 has 16 amino acids. The V end was cut by 5 bases, the J end by 0 bases, with 11 bases between. The germline V gene has CDR1 SGHAT and CDR2 FQNNGV. CDR3 sequence: CASSQQASSYNSPLHF. The DNA of the CDR3 is TGTGCCAGCAGCCAACAGGCTAGCTCCTATAATTCACCCCTCCACTTT.

This CDR3 is CASSLGLLAARSSTDTQYF. As DNA, the CDR3 is TGTGCCAGCAGCTTAGGCCTACTAGCGGCGAGATCTAGCACAGATACGCAGTATTTT. The chain couples TRBV13 to TRBJ2-3, with 8 bases that match TRBD2. The ends lost 0 bases at V and 0 bases at J; junction bases unmatched: 11. Germline V lookup: CDR1 PRHDT, CDR2 FYEKMQ (reference sequence). This CDR3 contains 19 residues. Looking up the rest from reference TRBV13 and TRBJ2-3 gives the full variable domain: AAGVIQSPRHLIKEKRETATLKCYPIPRHDTVYWYQQGPGQDPQFLISFYEKMQSDKGSIPDRFSAQQFSDYHSELNMSSLELGDSALYFCASSLGLLAARSSTDTQYFGPGTRLTVL.

This clone has only a few counts. The rearrangement links TRBV19 to TRBJ2-7; 8 bases align to TRBD2. J gave up 2 bases and V 2 bases, and 5 bases lay outside the gene matches. The CDR3 sequence is 15 residues long. The V gene's germline CDR1 is LNHDA and CDR2 SQIVND (reference sequence). The CDR3 nucleotides are TGTGCCAGTAGTATACGCGGGGGGCCCACCTACGAGCAGTACTTC. This sequence encodes CASSIRGGPTYEQYF.

V and J are TRBV12-5 and TRBJ2-5; 14 nucleotides align to TRBD2. Losses at the gene ends were 5 bases for V and 5 bases for J; bases not matched to a gene: 10. Germline CDR1 LGHNT, CDR2 FRNRAP. The CDR3 runs to 17 residues. CDR3: CASGPGLAGGLGETQYF. In nucleotides, the CDR3 is TGTGCTAGTGGTCCCGGACTAGCGGGGGGTCTAGGGGAGACCCAGTACTTC.